This record concerns one T cell receptor (beta chain) sequence. In germline, CDR1 is SGHTA, CDR2 FQGTGA. Trimming took off 4 bases at V and 6 bases at J, with 17 bases between the two ends. There are 15 residues in the CDR3. The sample originates from a study of PD-1 blockade in mismatch repair-deficient tumors. The wider study: Patients had 11 to 13 mismatch repair-deficient cancer types and were previously treated and progressing.

Mismatch repair deficiency was confirmed in all patients, by PCR or immunohistochemistry. Data came from immunoSEQ multiplex PCR; TCRdb stores just in-frame clones and leaves some out. Of roughly 130,000 clones in the sample, approximately 91% were seen once. The V and J genes are TRBV7-3 and TRBJ2-3; D remains ambiguous. Here the sequenced sample was peripheral blood, taken approximately 69 weeks after starting pembrolizumab. The source is an adult with mismatch repair-deficient cancer. The CDR3 region is CASSSLGGGADTQYF. CDR3 sequence (DNA): TGTGCCAGCAGCTCATTAGGCGGTGGCGCGGATACGCAGTATTTT.